Following are 22 T cell receptor beta chains from one sample sequenced in a study of blood T cell repertoires in COVID-19. Sequenced by immunoSEQ multiplex PCR; TCRdb stores in-frame clones only, minus some. The sample has around 250,000 clones, approximately 91% seen once. The sequenced material came from peripheral blood. These receptors were collected from a human donor in a cohort sampled during active COVID-19.

V usage is TRBV5-6 and J usage is TRBJ2-3, with 8 nucleotides matching TRBD2. From germline, CDR1 is SGHDT and CDR2 YYEEEE. The CDR3 sequence is 16 residues long. Unmatched junction bases numbered 9, after V lost 4 bases and J lost 2 bases. CDR3 sequence (DNA): TGTGCCAGCAGCCCGGGGGCCGGGGGGGCCACAGATACGCAGTATTTT. Amino acid sequence: CASSPGAGGATDTQYF.

This clone was observed once. The V and J genes are TRBV19 and TRBJ2-7; TRBD2 might be the D (5 bases). V lost 2 bases to trimming and J lost 0 bases, with 8 bases between them. This CDR3 comprises 14 residues. The germline CDR1 and CDR2 sequences are LNHDA and SQIVND (reference sequence). CDR3 nucleotides: TGTGCCAGTAGTATATTTCGGGACTCCTACGAGCAGTACTTC. Its protein product is CASSIFRDSYEQYF.

The chain has TRBV6-2 or TRBV6-3 and TRBJ2-7; TRBD2 is a possible D gene (6 bases). The V end was cut by 2 bases, the J end by 4 bases, with 15 bases between. There are 15 residues in the CDR3. The germline V gene encodes CDR1 MNHEY and CDR2 SVGEGT. In DNA, the CDR3 is TGTGCCAGCAGTTACGGCCTGGGACGGGGGTACGAGCAGTACTTC. Amino acids: CASSYGLGRGYEQYF.

The chain joins TRBV28 to TRBJ2-1; D is perhaps TRBD2 (5 bases). CDR1 and CDR2 (germline): MDHEN, SYDVKM. This CDR3 has 15 amino acids. V was shortened by 5 bases and J by 0 bases, with 11 bases between the two germline ends. In DNA form, the CDR3 reads TGTGCCAGCAGTCAAGAGGGCGGCTCCTACAATGAGCAGTTCTTC. It translates to CASSQEGGSYNEQFF.

The V call is TRBV7-9, the J call TRBJ2-7; possibly TRBD2 for D (5 bases). V lost 3 bases, J lost 2 bases, and 14 bases lay in between. Germline loops: CDR1 SEHNR, CDR2 FQNEAQ (reference sequence). This CDR3 has 15 residues. CDR3 bases: TGTGCCAGCAGCTTCCAATCGACTACCCCCTACGAGCAGTACTTC. Amino acid sequence: CASSFQSTTPYEQYF.

This rearrangement joins TRBV15 to TRBJ2-5; TRBD1 agrees at 7 bases. Trimming cost V 0 bases and J 5 bases; bases outside gene matches: 9. The CDR3 runs to 16 residues. Germline V gene lookup returns CDR1 LNHNV and CDR2 YYDKDF (reference sequence). In DNA form, the CDR3 reads TGTGCCACCAGCAGAGATCTTAAGGGGGCTGGGGAGACCCAGTACTTC. Translating it yields CATSRDLKGAGETQYF.

V gene TRBV5-8 combines with J gene TRBJ2-7, with TRBD1 matching over 7 bases. The trim removed 2 bases at V and 3 bases at J, leaving 2 bases unmatched. The CDR3 runs 13 residues. Per germline, CDR1 SGHTS and CDR2 YDEGEE. The DNA of the CDR3 is TGTGCCAGCAGCTTCCGACAGGGCTACGAGCAGTACTTC. Protein: CASSFRQGYEQYF. The full variable domain, completed using reference TRBV5-8 and TRBJ2-7, is EAGVTQSPTHLIKTRGQQATLRCSPISGHTSVYWYQQALGLGLQFLLWYDEGEERNRGNFPPRFSGRQFPNYSSELNVNALELEDSALYLCASSFRQGYEQYFGPGTRLTVT.

The CDR3 here is CASSQGNPSTEAFF. The CDR3 coding sequence is TGCGCCAGCAGCCAGGGGAACCCAAGTACTGAAGCTTTCTTT. This chain joins TRBV5-1 and TRBJ1-1, with a possible D match to TRBD1 (6 bases). V gave up 4 bases and J gave up 5 bases, with 15 bases separating them. Germline assignment: CDR1 SGHRS and CDR2 YFSETQ. The CDR3 consists of 14 residues.

The CDR3 DNA reads TGTGCCAGCAGCGTAGGGGGAGGGGCGGGACAGCCCCAGCATTTT. As protein: CASSVGGGAGQPQHF. The chain is built from TRBV9 and TRBJ1-5; D perhaps matches TRBD1 (5 bases). V was trimmed by 0 bases and J by 7 bases, leaving 14 bases between them. The CDR3 runs 15 residues. CDR1 is SGDLS, CDR2 YYNGEE, per germline.

The rearrangement joins TRBV20-1 to TRBJ2-7; 7 bases are a match to TRBD1. Germline CDR1 reads DFQATT; CDR2 reads SNEGSKA (reference sequence). The CDR3 has 11 residues. The V and J ends lost 6 bases and 6 bases, in that order; junction bases with no gene match: 5. The CDR3 bases are TGCAGTGCGAGAACAGGGGTCGAGCAGTACTTC. Its protein product is CSARTGVEQYF.

V is TRBV4-3 and J is TRBJ2-1; D may be TRBD2 (6 bases). From germline, CDR1 is LGHNA and CDR2 YSLEER. The CDR3 is 16 residues long. V was trimmed by 1 base and J by 4 bases, leaving 14 bases between them. The CDR3 DNA is TGCGCCAGCAGCCAAGCGGGAGCTCCCCGTTACAATGAGCAGTTCTTC. This gives the protein CASSQAGAPRYNEQFF.

The chain links TRBV7-9 to TRBJ2-1; 13 bases line up with TRBD2. Looked up from germline, CDR1 is SEHNR and CDR2 is FQNEAQ (reference sequence). This CDR3 region has 15 residues. With 5 bases clipped from V and 8 bases from J, the junction kept 6 bases outside the gene matches. The CDR3, as DNA: TGTGCCAGCAGCCAAACTAGCGGGGGGGCTGATGAGCAGTTCTTC. Translating gives CASSQTSGGADEQFF.

The gene calls are TRBV24-1 and TRBJ2-5; D call uncertain. V lost 4 bases and J lost 1, with 9 bases in between. CDR1 KGHDR and CDR2 SFDVKD come from the germline V gene. The CDR3 has 14 amino acids. The CDR3 here is CATSEAVGQETQYF. The DNA of the CDR3 is TGTGCCACCAGTGAGGCGGTGGGCCAAGAGACCCAGTACTTC.

This clone was observed once. The CDR3 DNA reads as TGTGCCAGCAGCCAAGATTCAGGGGGAACCTACAATGAGCAGTTCTTC. It encodes CASSQDSGGTYNEQFF. The V call is TRBV4-2, the J call TRBJ2-1, with 7 nucleotides matching TRBD1. The germline CDR1 and CDR2 sequences are LGHNA and YNFKEQ. V lost 0 bases, J lost 2 bases, and 4 bases stayed unmatched. The CDR3 totals 16 residues.

A single count supports this clone. The chain employs TRBV28 and TRBJ2-7; D is unresolved. Trimming took off 2 bases at V and 3 bases at J, with 8 bases between the two ends. Germline V gene lookup returns CDR1 MDHEN and CDR2 SYDVKM. The length of the CDR3 is 13 residues. The CDR3, as DNA: TGTGCCAGCAGTTTAATTGGGCGCTACGAGCAGTACTTC. It is translated as CASSLIGRYEQYF.

The CDR3 sequence is CASQGPGKNGYTF. The CDR3 DNA sequence: TGTGCCAGCCAAGGGCCAGGGAAGAATGGCTACACCTTC. This chain joins TRBV7-2 and TRBJ1-2; D possibly corresponds to TRBD1 (5 bases). Germline assignment: CDR1 SGHTA and CDR2 FQGNSA. V shed 8 bases and J shed 6 bases, with 16 bases lying between them. The CDR3 loop spans 13 amino acids.

The chain uses TRBV9 and TRBJ2-7; possibly TRBD2 for D (5 bases). Between the trimmed V and J ends, which lost 3 bases and 9 bases, there was a span of 16 bases. This CDR3 comprises 13 residues. Germline V gene data show CDR1 as SGDLS and CDR2 as YYNGEE. The CDR3 DNA reads TGTGCCAGCAGCGCCCCCTGGACTTGTATGCAGTACTTC. Amino acids: CASSAPWTCMQYF.

The J gene is TRBJ2-1, the V gene TRBV19, with D possibly being TRBD2 (6 bases). CDR3 length: 19 residues. Between the trimmed V and J ends, which lost 2 bases and 0 bases, there was a span of 20 bases. Germline V gene data show CDR1 as LNHDA and CDR2 as SQIVND (reference sequence). The CDR3 bases are TGTGCCAGTAGTATATTTGGCCGGGGCGGGACCAACTCCTACAATGAGCAGTTCTTC. It specifies CASSIFGRGGTNSYNEQFF. Filled out from reference TRBV19 and TRBJ2-1, the complete variable domain reads DGGITQSPKYLFRKEGQNVTLSCEQNLNHDAMYWYRQDPGQGLRLIYYSQIVNDFQKGDIAEGYSVSREKKESFPLTVTSAQKNPTAFYLCASSIFGRGGTNSYNEQFFGPGTRLTVL.

This chain joins TRBV30 and TRBJ2-7; 7 nucleotides agree with TRBD2. CDR3 length equals 14 residues. Germline-derived CDR1 and CDR2 are GTSNPN and SVGIG (reference sequence). J was trimmed by 7 bases and V by 3 bases; bases with no gene match: 12. The CDR3 sequence: CAWSLVGEGSEQYF. As DNA, the CDR3 is TGTGCCTGGAGCCTGGTAGGGGAGGGGTCAGAGCAGTACTTC.

V gene TRBV14 combines with J gene TRBJ2-3; no definite D call. V was shortened by 8 bases and J by 0 bases, with 9 bases between the two germline ends. This CDR3 contains 13 residues. Germline V gene data show CDR1 as SGHDN and CDR2 as FVKESK. The CDR3 sequence: CASRVTSTDTQYF. The CDR3 DNA sequence: TGTGCCAGCCGGGTTACTAGCACAGATACGCAGTATTTT.

The rearrangement joins TRBV5-6 to TRBJ2-3; 11 nucleotides match TRBD2. V was pared by 4 bases and J by 6 bases, with 10 bases of the junction left unmatched. This CDR3 has 16 residues. Germline CDR1 and CDR2: SGHDT and YYEEEE. CDR3 region: CASSPGTSGRWDTQYF. In DNA, the CDR3 is TGTGCCAGCAGCCCCGGGACTAGCGGACGGTGGGATACGCAGTATTTT. The variable domain in full, with the rest retrieved from reference TRBV5-6 and TRBJ2-3, is DAGVTQSPTHLIKTRGQQVTLRCSPKSGHDTVSWYQQALGQGPQFIFQYYEEEERQRGNFPDRFSGHQFPNYSSELNVNALLLGDSALYLCASSPGTSGRWDTQYFGPGTRLTVL.

The rearrangement uses TRBV27 and TRBJ1-5; D is ambiguous. V lost 6 bases and J 7 bases, leaving 19 bases between the germline ends. From germline, CDR1 is MNHEY and CDR2 SMNVEV (reference sequence). The CDR3 contains 15 residues. The CDR3 coding sequence is TGTGCCAGCAGCAGCATGGACGGTGCGGGGCAGCCCCAGCATTTT. Residues: CASSSMDGAGQPQHF.